These 10 T cell receptor beta chains came from one sample sequenced in a study of T-cell reconstitution after alpha-beta-depleted transplantation in children. A TCRbeta library incorporating unique molecular identifiers was prepared. TCRdb analysed the PCR reads with MiXCR anew, one entry per CDR3 protein. The data contain hundreds of thousands of distinct CDR3 sequences, about 10% of them seen just once; the ten biggest clones take up around 4%. The source material was PBMCs from the stem cell graft donor, sampled from the stem cell graft. Receptor source: a human donor who donated a stem cell graft to a child with acute myeloid leukemia.

The chain couples TRBV7-2 to TRBJ2-7; a possible D gene is TRBD2 (6 bases). Between the trimmed V and J ends, which lost 4 bases and 6 bases, there was a span of 13 bases. In germline, CDR1 is SGHTA, CDR2 FQGNSA. There are 13 residues in the CDR3. CDR3 loop: CASSSQAGTEQYF. DNA for the CDR3: TGTGCCAGCAGCTCCCAGGCGGGGACCGAGCAGTACTTC.

Many counts were recorded for this clonotype. The CDR3 coding sequence is TGTGCCAGCAGCACGACCGGGGGCCGTGGGTCACCCCTCCACTTT. Translation: CASSTTGGRGSPLHF. The chain is built from TRBV11-2 and TRBJ1-6; a possible D gene is TRBD1 (6 bases). Deletions cut 5 bases from V and 10 bases from J, with 18 bases between. Germline V lookup: CDR1 SGHAT, CDR2 FQNNGV. This CDR3 has 15 residues. Looking up the rest from reference TRBV11-2 and TRBJ1-6 gives the full variable domain: EAGVAQSPRYKIIEKRQSVAFWCNPISGHATLYWYQQILGQGPKLLIQFQNNGVVDDSQLPKDRFSAERLKGVDSTLKIQPAKLEDSAVYLCASSTTGGRGSPLHFGNGTRLTVT.

This clonotype turned up a few times. The gene calls are TRBV6-2 or TRBV6-3 and TRBJ2-2, with 7 nucleotides matching TRBD1. The CDR3 is 17 amino acids. V lost 6 bases to trimming and J lost 5 bases; unmatched junction nucleotides: 15. Germline assignment: CDR1 MNHEY and CDR2 SVGEGT. CDR3 coding DNA: TGTGCCAGCAGAGTTAGTAGGCGGACAGGACGGACCGGGGAGCTGTTTTTT. Encoded protein: CASRVSRRTGRTGELFF.

This clonotype was seen many times. The chain has TRBV12-3 or TRBV12-4 and TRBJ1-2, with D unclear. Trimming took 6 bases from V and 4 from J, leaving 12 bases between them. CDR3 length: 13 amino acids. The CDR3 spells CASSLPLGYGYTF. The CDR3 DNA reads TGTGCCAGCAGCCTACCGCTGGGCTATGGCTACACCTTC.

V and J are TRBV21-1 and TRBJ2-7. TRBV21-1 has pseudogene status. This CDR3 is 14 amino acids long. As DNA, the CDR3 is TGTGCCAGCAGCCTTTGTAGACCGTTTGACGAGCAGTACTTC. It translates to CASSLCRPFDEQYF.

This clonotype showed up many times. J is TRBJ2-7 and V is TRBV6-5; D call uncertain. Deletions cut 0 bases from V and 8 bases from J, with 20 bases between. This CDR3 spans 16 amino acids. The germline CDR1 and CDR2 sequences are MNHEY and SVGAGI. In nucleotides, the CDR3 is TGTGCCAGCAGTTACTCAGGCCGGAACGGCCCCTCAAAGCAGTACTTC. Protein: CASSYSGRNGPSKQYF.

The rearrangement uses TRBV7-9 and TRBJ1-3, with no clear D. V lost 7 bases and J lost 4, with 5 bases in between. Germline CDR1 reads SEHNR; CDR2 reads FQNEAQ (reference sequence). CDR3 size: 11 residues. The CDR3 region is CASTPGNTIYF. The DNA for the CDR3 is TGTGCCAGCACCCCGGGAAACACCATATATTTT.

This sequence joins TRBV7-3 and TRBJ2-2; 7 bases align to TRBD2. Per the germline V gene, CDR1 is SGHTA and CDR2 is FQGTGA. Germline trimming cut 4 bases from V and 3 bases from J; bases unmatched to any gene: 5. This CDR3 is 15 amino acids long. As DNA, the CDR3 is TGTGCCAGCAGCTCTGGGACTATGTACACCGGGGAGCTGTTTTTT. This sequence encodes CASSSGTMYTGELFF.

This clonotype was recorded a few times. The V call is TRBV4-3, the J call TRBJ2-5; D possibly corresponds to TRBD1 (5 bases). CDR3 length: 14 residues. V was clipped by 1 base and J by 3 bases, with 9 bases between them. CDR1 and CDR2 from the germline V gene are LGHNA and YSLEER. CDR3 sequence: CASSQAQGKETQYF. CDR3 nucleotide sequence: TGCGCCAGCAGCCAAGCCCAGGGAAAAGAGACCCAGTACTTC.

This clonotype was seen a handful of times. In nucleotides, the CDR3 is TGTGCCAGCAGCTCGGACAGGGCTAGCAATCAGCCCCAGCATTTT. Protein product: CASSSDRASNQPQHF. The V gene is TRBV7-2, the J gene TRBJ1-5, with 8 bases lining up with TRBD1. Germline-derived CDR1 and CDR2 are SGHTA and FQGNSA. CDR3 length: 15 amino acids. V trimming: 4 bases; J trimming: 0 bases; junction bases outside the gene matches: 2.